This TCR beta chain was documented in a study of response to subunit inactivated influenza vaccine. Whole-study findings and limits: T cells newly recruited by each seasonal influenza vaccination are few, the authors suggested.

Trimming cost V 2 bases and J 0 bases, with 17 bases left between them. The germline V gene has CDR1 SGHVS and CDR2 FNYEAQ. The CDR3 runs to 18 residues. TCRdb reanalysed the RT-PCR reads using MiXCR and keeps one entry per CDR3 protein. The table shows 530,000 or so distinct CDR3 sequences, with 13% to 15% occurring only once. Details on this clonotype: What it binds is not known.

The sample here was PBMCs from blood, taken 11 to 12 days after vaccination. The chain recombines TRBV7-6 with TRBJ2-1, with a possible D match to TRBD2 (5 bases). The clonotype comes from a man in his fifties or sixties who received an inactivated influenza vaccine. CDR3 sequence reads: CASSLNAGIASSYNEQFF. CDR3 bases: TGTGCCAGCAGCTTAAATGCCGGGATCGCGAGCTCCTACAATGAGCAGTTCTTC.